This T cell receptor (beta chain) was sequenced during a study of blood T cells in healthy people across ages. On the study more broadly: Using template switching, researchers captured about one barcoded beta molecule for each two T cells.

Alongside a J-beta primer mix, a sample-barcoded 5' primer served in a second PCR lasting roughly 6 to 11 cycles. A 12-random-nucleotide template-switch adaptor tagged each cDNA molecule. TCRdb recomputed calls from the 5' RACE reads with MiXCR, one row per CDR3 protein. The table records 450,000 to 600,000 distinct CDR3 sequences, about 28% of them present only once. This clonotype was observed a few times. The CDR3 contains 14 residues. CDR1 and CDR2 from the germline V gene are SGHTA and FQGNSA. A further study also used this sample, focusing on T cells of mothers and their children. That work contributes: The donor cohort consisted of three healthy Caucasian mothers and their six children.

V is TRBV7-2 and J is TRBJ2-5, with 7 bases lining up with TRBD2. The J call is doubtful: the DNA matches TRBJ2-1 better. The source is a boy between 2 and 10 years old in good health. The sample comprised blood. The CDR3: CASSSGAGAVEQFF. For the CDR3, the DNA is TGTGCCAGCAGCTCTGGGGCGGGAGCTGTTGAGCAGTTCTTC.